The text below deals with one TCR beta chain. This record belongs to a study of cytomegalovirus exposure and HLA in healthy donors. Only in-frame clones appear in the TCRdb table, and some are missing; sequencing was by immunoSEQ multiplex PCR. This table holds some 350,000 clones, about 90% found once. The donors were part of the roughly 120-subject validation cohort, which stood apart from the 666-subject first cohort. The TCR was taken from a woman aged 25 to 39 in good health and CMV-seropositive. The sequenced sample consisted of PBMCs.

The CDR3 is CASSEIISGELFF. CDR3 sequence (DNA): TGTGCCAGCAGTGAAATAATCTCCGGGGAGCTGTTTTTT. The V call is TRBV25-1, the J call TRBJ2-2; the D is unclear. The V end lost 2 bases, the J end lost 6 bases, and 7 bases lay between the germline ends. The CDR3 length is 13 residues. CDR1 is MGHDK and CDR2 is SYGVNS in the germline V gene.